This TCR beta chain was captured by sequencing in a study of control samples from healthy donors and cancer patients. Germline CDR1 and CDR2: SGHTA and FQGNSA. The V end was cut by 1 base, the J end by 16 bases, with 14 bases between. The CDR3 sequence is 12 residues long. The protocol was immunoSEQ multiplex PCR, while the TCRdb copy is restricted to in-frame clones and leaves out a portion. The data show hundreds of thousands of clones, about nine tenths seen once. Sequencing used PBMCs. The chain combines TRBV7-2 with TRBJ1-5; possible D gene TRBD1, 6 bases. The TCR sequence derives from a man aged 40-55 years with head and neck cancer. The chain's CDR3 is CASSLVGQQVHF. The CDR3 nucleotides read TGTGCCAGCAGCTTAGTGGGACAACAGGTTCATTTT.